The rows below give T cell receptor beta chains drawn from one sample of a study of blood T cell repertoires in COVID-19. Data came from immunoSEQ multiplex PCR; TCRdb stores just in-frame clones and leaves some out. Among about 250,000 clones listed, about 91% were seen once. The sequenced material came from peripheral blood. The receptors here all came from a woman aged 25 to 39 with COVID-19, enrolled during active disease. Both conserved end residues are part of each CDR3. The order of the fields is CDR3 DNA, CDR3 protein, D gene, V gene, J gene, clone size. D genes are given only for firm matches. Clone size is stated in some rows and not others, as once, few, many or a class when expanded.

TGTGCCAGTCAACCTCCGCTCAGGGGTGAGCAGTTCTTC	CASQPPLRGEQFF	-	TRBV11-3	TRBJ2-1	-
TGCGCCAGCAGCCAAGATAGAGGGATCGTGAACACTGAAGCTTTCTTT	CASSQDRGIVNTEAFF	-	TRBV4-3	TRBJ1-1	-
TGTGCCAGCAGCTTGGGGTTAGCGGGGTCCCAAGAGACCCAGTACTTC	CASSLGLAGSQETQYF	TRBD2	TRBV5-8	TRBJ2-5	-
TGTGCCAGCAGTGATGGCAACCCCGCCAATCAGCCCCAGCATTTT	CASSDGNPANQPQHF	-	TRBV2	TRBJ1-5	-
TGTGCCAGCAGCTTAGGAGGACTAGCGGGACTCACAGATACGCAGTATTTT	CASSLGGLAGLTDTQYF	TRBD2	TRBV7-2	TRBJ2-3	-
TGCGCCAGCAGCTCCTCAGGGTTAAACAATGAGCAGTTCTTC	CASSSSGLNNEQFF	-	TRBV5-1	TRBJ2-1	-
TGTGCCAGCAGCCCCAACCTCGGGACTAGCGGGGGCCTGCAGTATTTT	CASSPNLGTSGGLQYF	TRBD2	TRBV3-1/TRBV3-2	TRBJ2-3	-
TGCAGCGTTGTTAGAGGCGGCAGGGTTGAAGCTTTCTTT	CSVVRGGRVEAFF	-	TRBV29-1	TRBJ1-1	few
TGTGCCAGCAGCCAAAGGGGGAATCAGCCCCAGCATTTT	CASSQRGNQPQHF	-	TRBV6-2/TRBV6-3	TRBJ1-5	-
TGTGCCAGCAGAAACCCCGGGGTTGTGGATGGCTACACCTTC	CASRNPGVVDGYTF	-	TRBV27	TRBJ1-2	-
TGCAGTGCTAGTCCTCCCGGGACACTTCCCTACAATGAGCAGTTCTTC	CSASPPGTLPYNEQFF	-	TRBV20-1	TRBJ2-1	-
TGTGCCAGCAGCTTAACAGGGCGGTATGAGCAGTTCTTC	CASSLTGRYEQFF	-	TRBV7-2	TRBJ2-1	-
TGTGCCAGTAGTATAATCGAGGGATCCACTGAAGCTTTCTTT	CASSIIEGSTEAFF	-	TRBV19	TRBJ1-1	-
TGTGCCAGCAGCCAAGAAATCGGGACATTGGGCAATCAGCCCCAGCATTTT	CASSQEIGTLGNQPQHF	-	TRBV3-1/TRBV3-2	TRBJ1-5	-
TGTGCCAGCAGCTTGGCCTTGGGTTGGCAGGGGGGACAGCCCCAGCATTTT	CASSLALGWQGGQPQHF	TRBD1	TRBV5-8	TRBJ1-5	-
TGCGCCAGCAGCCAAGCGGGACAGGGAAGAGTAAGTCGGTATGGCTACACCTTC	CASSQAGQGRVSRYGYTF	TRBD1	TRBV4-3	TRBJ1-2	-
TGTGCCAGCAGCTTGGTCAGGGGGCAGTACTTC	CASSLVRGQYF	-	TRBV5-8	TRBJ2-7	-
TGTGCCATCAGCCCCGGACTAGCGGACGGGTACAATGAGCAGTTCTTC	CAISPGLADGYNEQFF	TRBD2	TRBV10-3	TRBJ2-1	-
TGTGCCAGCACCTGGACAGGGGGTGATAATTCACCCCTCCACTTT	CASTWTGGDNSPLHF	TRBD1	TRBV2	TRBJ1-6	-
TGTGCCAGTAGTATAGGAATAGCGGGGAGCACAGATACGCAGTATTTT	CASSIGIAGSTDTQYF	TRBD2	TRBV19	TRBJ2-3	-
TGTGCCAGCAGTCTGGGGCTAGCGGGTTTTAAGTTCTTC	CASSLGLAGFKFF	TRBD2	TRBV6-5	TRBJ2-1	many
TGTGCCAGCAGTTTTACAGGGAACAATGAGCAGTTCTTC	CASSFTGNNEQFF	-	TRBV12-3/TRBV12-4	TRBJ2-1	-
TGTGCCAGCAGTACAATTCCGGGACAATCCGCTACGGAGCAGTACTTC	CASSTIPGQSATEQYF	-	TRBV27	TRBJ2-7	-
TGTGCCAGCAGCGTCTCCGGGGAGTGGGAGCAGTACTTC	CASSVSGEWEQYF	-	TRBV7-9	TRBJ2-7	-
TGTGCCAGTAGTAAAGGACACTACGAGCAGTACTTC	CASSKGHYEQYF	-	TRBV19	TRBJ2-7	few
TGCAGCGTCCGACCCCTGGGCAGGACTGCTAACTATGGCTACACCTTC	CSVRPLGRTANYGYTF	-	TRBV29-1	TRBJ1-2	-
TGTGCCAGCAGCTTGGAGTTGGGGCAGGGCTACGAGCAGTACTTC	CASSLELGQGYEQYF	-	TRBV5-5	TRBJ2-7	-
TGTGCCAGCAGCCTTTCGGCGGGCACCTACGAGCAGTACTTC	CASSLSAGTYEQYF	-	TRBV3-1/TRBV3-2	TRBJ2-7	-
TGTGCCAGCAGCCGCTCCGGGACAGGGGGCCGGGTGGACTATGGCTACACCTTC	CASSRSGTGGRVDYGYTF	TRBD1	TRBV3-1/TRBV3-2	TRBJ1-2	-
TGCGCCAGCAGCTTGGATGGGGGGGCGTACTATGAGCAGTTCTTC	CASSLDGGAYYEQFF	-	TRBV5-1	TRBJ2-1	-
TGTGCCAGCAGCCCCCTGAGCGGACTAGCGAGCTACAATGAGCAGTTCTTC	CASSPLSGLASYNEQFF	-	TRBV21-1	TRBJ2-1	-
TGTGCCACCAGTGATTTTGTAGCGGGGGATCCCACAGATACGCAGTATTTT	CATSDFVAGDPTDTQYF	TRBD2	TRBV24-1	TRBJ2-3	-
TGCGCCAGCAGCTTGGCTGGAGATAATCAGCCCCAGCATTTT	CASSLAGDNQPQHF	-	TRBV5-5	TRBJ1-5	-
TGTGCCAGCTCACCTGGGACAGCGCCAGATACGCAGTATTTT	CASSPGTAPDTQYF	TRBD1	TRBV18	TRBJ2-3	-
TGTGCCAGCTCCTATATAGCGGGGGGGAGGCATGAGCAGTTCTTC	CASSYIAGGRHEQFF	TRBD2	TRBV7-2	TRBJ2-1	-
TGCGCCAGCAGCTCGGGGACAGCTTCACCCCTCCACTTT	CASSSGTASPLHF	TRBD1	TRBV5-1	TRBJ1-6	few
TGTGCCAGCAGTTTTTCCCAGGGGGTCGGTCAGCCCCAGCATTTT	CASSFSQGVGQPQHF	TRBD1	TRBV27	TRBJ1-5	-
TGTGCCACCTCCTTACCTCCCAGGGGGAACACCGGGGAGCTGTTTTTT	CATSLPPRGNTGELFF	-	TRBV7-8	TRBJ2-2	-
TGTGCCAGTAGTGTTGACAACCGGGGTATCCAGCCCCAGCATTTT	CASSVDNRGIQPQHF	-	TRBV19	TRBJ1-5	-
TGTGCCAGCAGCTTAGGCCGGGACAGGTCTCAGCCCCAGCATTTT	CASSLGRDRSQPQHF	TRBD1	TRBV13	TRBJ1-5	-
TGTGCCAGCAGCGATCATACGATTGGACTAGCGGAGATATCCTACGAGCAGTACTTC	CASSDHTIGLAEISYEQYF	TRBD2	TRBV14	TRBJ2-7	few
TGTGCCAGCAGCGCCGGGGGAGGACTCTCCTACGAGCAGTACTTC	CASSAGGGLSYEQYF	-	TRBV9	TRBJ2-7	-
TGTGCCAGCAGTCAAGAACGGGAGATCCACGGCTACACCTTC	CASSQEREIHGYTF	-	TRBV7-9	TRBJ1-2	-
TGTGCCATAAGTACAGCCTCTGGCTTCACAGATACGCAGTATTTT	CAISTASGFTDTQYF	-	TRBV7-9	TRBJ2-3	-
TGTGCCAGCAGTTTATTCGGCCTAGCTAACACCGGGGAGCTGTTTTTT	CASSLFGLANTGELFF	-	TRBV27	TRBJ2-2	once
TGCGCCAGCAGCTCGGACAGGGCTTACACTGAAGCTTTCTTT	CASSSDRAYTEAFF	TRBD1	TRBV5-1	TRBJ1-1	-
TGCGCCAGCAGCGTACAGGATCGTAACACCATATATTTT	CASSVQDRNTIYF	-	TRBV5-1	TRBJ1-3	-
TGTGCCAGCAGCTTTGGCGGGGGCCAGAACACCGGGGAGCTGTTTTTT	CASSFGGGQNTGELFF	-	TRBV11-2	TRBJ2-2	-
TGCGCCAGCAGCTTGTCGGGGTCTCTGTACCAAGAGACCCAGTACTTC	CASSLSGSLYQETQYF	-	TRBV5-1	TRBJ2-5	-
TGCGCCAGCAGCCAAAGGGGGGGCTTTCTTGACAACACTGAAGCTTTCTTT	CASSQRGGFLDNTEAFF	-	TRBV4-3	TRBJ1-1	-